One TCR beta chain is described in this entry. What it recognizes is unknown. Germline assignment: CDR1 MNHEY and CDR2 SVGAGI. Trimming removed 7 bases from V and 1 base from J, with 16 bases in between. The CDR3 contains 15 residues. The data were obtained in a study of T cell responses to AZD1222 COVID-19 vaccine. Overall study: Second-dose intervals of approximately 4 or approximately 12 weeks were pooled.

Some clones are missing from TCRdb's copy, which holds only in-frame ones; the method was immunoSEQ multiplex PCR. The repertoire holds about 110,000 clones, roughly 84% seen once, with approximately 6.2% in the top ten. Overall study results and limits: Unmutated variant regions are reportedly the target of nearly half of TCRs that are spike-specific.

Source: peripheral blood, taken on day 0 of AZD1222 vaccination. The chain couples TRBV6-5 to TRBJ1-1; D not certain. The source of this sequence is an adult in good health. As DNA, the CDR3 is TGTGCCAGCAACATCCGGGAATTGGAGAACACTGAAGCTTTCTTT. It translates to CASNIRELENTEAFF.